Shown below are 2 T cell receptor beta chains from a single sample sequenced in a study of identical twins. One entry per CDR3 protein results from TCRdb running MiXCR on the 5' RACE reads. The sample has approximately 1.8 million distinct CDR3 sequences; under 35% are singletons. Sequencing was performed on cord blood. The origin of the receptors is a newborn girl in good health.

CDR3: CASRGGRGIYNEQFF. In DNA, the CDR3 is TGTGCCAGCAGGGGCGGGAGAGGGATCTACAATGAGCAGTTCTTC. The chain combines TRBV11-2 with TRBJ2-1, with 7 nucleotides matching TRBD2. The V segment lost 6 bases and the J segment 3 bases; nucleotides outside the gene matches: 8. The CDR3 covers 15 residues. CDR1 SGHAT and CDR2 FQNNGV come from the germline V gene.

This clonotype was observed at least ten times. The chain has TRBV12-3 or TRBV12-4 and TRBJ1-2; D uncertain. The CDR3 is made up of 12 amino acids. V lost 1 base and J lost 4, with 4 bases in between. The CDR3 DNA follows: TGTGCCAGCAGTTTAGGGGTCTATGGCTACACCTTC. Its translation: CASSLGVYGYTF.